Listed here is a single TCR beta chain. What it binds is unknown. The data were obtained in a study of T cell responses to AZD1222 COVID-19 vaccine. As for the study in general: Investigators merged groups given second doses at roughly 4 or roughly 12 weeks.

The CDR3 totals 15 residues. Germline loops: CDR1 SEHNR, CDR2 FQNEAQ (reference sequence). V shed 1 base and J shed 4 bases, with 11 bases lying between them. Study-wide points: Most donors were white British and more were female, and clonal diversity was possibly underestimated.

This table comes from immunoSEQ multiplex PCR, and its TCRdb copy is limited to in-frame clones, with some not included. The repertoire consists of 100,000 or so clones, with more than 85% occurring once and the leading ten covering 4% to 6%. This rearrangement joins TRBV7-9 to TRBJ1-3, with D possibly TRBD1 on 5 matching bases. Material: peripheral blood, obtained on day 0 of AZD1222 vaccination. This receptor was taken from an adult in good health. The CDR3 spells CASSLEGTGGNTIYF. The DNA for the CDR3 is TGTGCCAGCAGCTTAGAGGGGACCGGCGGAAACACCATATATTTT.